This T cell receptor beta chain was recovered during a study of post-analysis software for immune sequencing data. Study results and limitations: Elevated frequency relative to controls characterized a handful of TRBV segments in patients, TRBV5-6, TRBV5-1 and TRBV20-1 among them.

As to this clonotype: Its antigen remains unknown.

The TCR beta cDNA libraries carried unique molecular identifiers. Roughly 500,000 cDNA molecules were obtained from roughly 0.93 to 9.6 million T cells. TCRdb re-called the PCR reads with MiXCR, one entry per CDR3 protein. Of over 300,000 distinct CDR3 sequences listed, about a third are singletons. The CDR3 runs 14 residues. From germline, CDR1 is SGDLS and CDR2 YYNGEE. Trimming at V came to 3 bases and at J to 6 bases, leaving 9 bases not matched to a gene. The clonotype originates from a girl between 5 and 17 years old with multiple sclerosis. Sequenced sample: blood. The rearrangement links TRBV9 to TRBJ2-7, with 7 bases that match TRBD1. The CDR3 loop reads CASSETGWSPEQYF. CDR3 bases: TGTGCCAGCAGCGAGACAGGGTGGTCTCCCGAGCAGTACTTC. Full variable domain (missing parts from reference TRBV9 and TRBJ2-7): DSGVTQTPKHLITATGQRVTLRCSPRSGDLSVYWYQQSLDQGLQFLIQYYNGEERAKGNILERFSAQQFPDLHSELNLSSLELGDSALYFCASSETGWSPEQYFGPGTRLTVT.